One sample yielded the 22 T cell receptor beta chains listed below, sequenced in a study of vaccination effects on CD4 cells after COVID-19. The antigens of these receptors remain unknown. Sequencing was performed with immunoSEQ multiplex PCR; in TCRdb, only in-frame clones are kept and a portion is missing. Of tens of thousands of clones in the sample, around 67% were seen once. The culture ran for nine to ten days, and then CD4+ T cells were isolated. Two-dose vaccination with either BNT162b2 or mRNA-1273 was given to the participants. The sequences come from CD4+ T cells from PBMCs cultured without peptide, collected after COVID-19 vaccination. These receptors all come from a human donor who received a COVID-19 vaccine.

This chain uses TRBV5-1 with TRBJ1-6; possibly TRBD1 for D (5 bases). The CDR3 has 15 amino acids. CDR1 SGHRS and CDR2 YFSETQ come from the germline V gene. Trimming removed 0 bases at V and 8 bases at J, with 12 bases between. CDR3 DNA: TGCGCCAGCAGCTTGGGCGACAGTAGGGATTCACCCCTCCACTTT. This gives the protein CASSLGDSRDSPLHF.

This sequence joins TRBV29-1 and TRBJ2-3; D is unclear. Per germline, CDR1 SQVTM and CDR2 ANQGSEA. V gave up 2 bases and J gave up 4 bases, with 7 bases separating them. This CDR3 spans 12 amino acids. The CDR3 protein is CSVESGADTQYF. The CDR3 bases are TGCAGCGTTGAATCTGGCGCAGATACGCAGTATTTT.

The CDR3 nucleotides read TGTGCCAGCAGTTTAAGTTCGAACACTGAAGCTTTCTTT. Translation: CASSLSSNTEAFF. This rearrangement joins TRBV12-3 or TRBV12-4 to TRBJ1-1; no clear D. Trimming removed 2 bases from V and 1 base from J, with 5 bases in between. CDR3 length: 13 residues.

J is TRBJ2-2 and V is TRBV7-2; D gene unclear. The V end was cut by 5 bases, the J end by 5 bases, with 15 bases between. CDR1 is SGHTA and CDR2 is FQGNSA in the germline V gene. This CDR3 comprises 15 residues. The CDR3 DNA reads TGTGCCAGCAGCCCGATGATAACAAATACCGGGGAGCTGTTTTTT. Translation gives CASSPMITNTGELFF.

In this sample, this clone turned up a few times. The chain has TRBV5-5 and TRBJ2-2; D assignment may be TRBD1 or TRBD2 (6 bases each). The length of the CDR3 is 16 residues. The V and J ends lost 0 bases and 5 bases respectively, with 14 bases between them. CDR1 is SGHKS, CDR2 YYEKEE, per germline (reference sequence). CDR3 in amino acids: CASSLEARGGTGELFF. Written as DNA, the CDR3 is TGTGCCAGCAGCTTGGAAGCCAGGGGAGGTACCGGGGAGCTGTTTTTT.

This clone has just one count. V usage is TRBV7-2 and J usage is TRBJ1-1; D not resolved. The germline V gene encodes CDR1 SGHTA and CDR2 FQGNSA. V was cut by 1 base and J by 2 bases, with 8 bases left in between. There are 14 residues in the CDR3. CDR3 nucleotide sequence: TGTGCCAGCAGCTTAGGTTGGAGAAACACTGAAGCTTTCTTT. Its translation is CASSLGWRNTEAFF.

This rearrangement joins TRBV7-2 to TRBJ1-2; TRBD1 is a possible D gene (5 bases). V lost 7 bases to trimming and J lost 4 bases, with 16 bases between them. The CDR3 sequence is 14 residues long. Germline-derived CDR1 and CDR2 are SGHTA and FQGNSA. The CDR3: CASTLGRDSYGYTF. The CDR3 bases are TGTGCCAGCACCCTAGGGAGGGACTCCTATGGCTACACCTTC.

V and J are TRBV24-1 and TRBJ2-2; weak D call: TRBD1 (5 bases). Trimming removed 3 bases from V and 2 bases from J, with 18 bases in between. The CDR3 is made up of 18 amino acids. CDR1 is KGHDR and CDR2 is SFDVKD in the germline V gene. The CDR3: CATSDPTRSDINTGELFF. CDR3 sequence (DNA): TGTGCCACCAGTGATCCAACCCGCTCGGACATTAACACCGGGGAGCTGTTTTTT.

The chain employs TRBV6-5 and TRBJ2-6; D uncertain. Trimming took 5 bases from V and 0 from J, leaving 8 bases between them. From germline, CDR1 is MNHEY and CDR2 SVGAGI. The CDR3 contains 15 residues. CDR3: CASSRQASGANVLTF. As DNA, the CDR3 is TGTGCCAGCAGTAGGCAGGCCTCTGGGGCCAACGTCCTGACTTTC.

The rearrangement uses TRBV5-1 and TRBJ2-5, with 7 bases aligning to TRBD1. CDR1 SGHRS and CDR2 YFSETQ come from the germline V gene. With 2 bases clipped from V and 3 bases from J, the junction kept 4 bases outside the gene matches. CDR3 length: 14 amino acids. The chain's CDR3 is CASSLQGPKETQYF. CDR3 DNA sequence: TGCGCCAGCAGCTTACAGGGGCCCAAAGAGACCCAGTACTTC.

This clone came up once. This sequence joins TRBV5-1 and TRBJ2-5; D ambiguous. CDR1 is SGHRS, CDR2 YFSETQ, per germline. The ends were cut back, 2 bases at V and 4 bases at J, with 12 bases in the middle. There are 14 residues in the CDR3. Here the CDR3 DNA reads TGCGCCAGCAGCTTCGGACCCGGGTCAGAGACCCAGTACTTC. Protein sequence: CASSFGPGSETQYF.

The rearrangement joins TRBV6-6 to TRBJ1-2; TRBD1 is a possible D gene (5 bases). The CDR3 is 13 residues long. From germline, CDR1 is MNHNY and CDR2 SVGAGI (reference sequence). Trimming cost V 3 bases and J 4 bases, with 9 bases left between them. The CDR3 DNA reads TGTGCCAGCAGTTATGGGGGAACCTATGGCTACACCTTC. Translated: CASSYGGTYGYTF.

The chain couples TRBV6-5 to TRBJ2-7; 8 bases map to TRBD1. Trimming removed 6 bases from V and 8 bases from J; junction bases left unmatched: 9. This CDR3 has 13 amino acids. Germline CDR1 reads MNHEY; CDR2 reads SVGAGI. CDR3 coding DNA: TGTGCCAGCAGATATCCCGGACAGGGTCAGCAGTACGTC. It translates to CASRYPGQGQQYV.

The chain employs TRBV5-1 and TRBJ2-3; no definite D call. There are 15 residues in the CDR3. The V gene lost 2 bases and the J gene lost 1 base, with 11 bases spanning the gap. In germline, CDR1 is SGHRS, CDR2 YFSETQ. In DNA form, the CDR3 reads TGCGCCAGCAGCTTTTCCCGCAGGCGCACAGATACGCAGTATTTT. Its protein is CASSFSRRRTDTQYF. Variable domain in full (rest from reference TRBV5-1 and TRBJ2-3): KAGVTQTPRYLIKTRGQQVTLSCSPISGHRSVSWYQQTPGQGLQFLFEYFSETQRNKGNFPGRFSGRQFSNSRSEMNVSTLELGDSALYLCASSFSRRRTDTQYFGPGTRLTVL.

The chain employs TRBV5-6 and TRBJ2-4; 7 bases map to TRBD1. CDR1 is SGHDT, CDR2 YYEEEE, per germline. The CDR3 covers 14 residues. With V trimmed by 1 base and J by 9 bases, 7 bases remained unmatched. For the CDR3, the DNA is TGTGCCAGCAGCTTGAACAGGGGTTTAAGCATTCAGTACTTC. Translating it yields CASSLNRGLSIQYF.

This clone occurred many times. The CDR3 DNA follows: TGTGCCAGCAGTGAAGCGCTTCAGGCAGGGGAGGAAAAACTGTTTTTT. This gives the protein CASSEALQAGEEKLFF. The V gene is TRBV6-1, the J gene TRBJ1-4, with D maybe TRBD1 (6 bases). V was trimmed by 0 bases and J by 8 bases, leaving 16 bases between them. Germline V CDR1 and CDR2: MNHNS, SASEGT. The CDR3 runs 16 residues.

This clone was picked up a small number of times. The chain links TRBV6-6 to TRBJ2-7; a possible D gene is TRBD2 (6 bases). V gave up 3 bases and J gave up 0 bases, with 12 bases separating them. Per germline, CDR1 MNHNY and CDR2 SVGAGI (reference sequence). The CDR3 contains 15 residues. The CDR3: CASSYQGLSSYEQYV. CDR3 nucleotides: TGTGCCAGCAGTTATCAGGGACTGAGCTCCTACGAGCAGTACGTC.

The V call is TRBV3-1 (or the pseudogene TRBV3-2), the J call TRBJ2-5; 7 positions match TRBD2. Germline V gene sequence: CDR1 LGHDT, CDR2 YNNKEL (reference sequence). Losses at the gene ends were 2 bases for V and 2 bases for J; bases not matched to a gene: 2. The CDR3 length is 14 residues. As DNA, the CDR3 is TGTGCCAGCAGCCAAATCGGGAGGCAAGAGACCCAGTACTTC. This sequence encodes CASSQIGRQETQYF.

The chain couples TRBV15 to TRBJ1-4; D is ambiguous. V was trimmed by 1 base and J by 10 bases, leaving 10 bases between them. CDR3 size: 13 residues. Germline loops: CDR1 LNHNV, CDR2 YYDKDF (reference sequence). The CDR3 region is CATSRGEGRKLFF. DNA for the CDR3: TGTGCCACCAGCAGAGGAGAAGGGAGAAAACTGTTTTTT. Variable domain in full (rest from reference TRBV15 and TRBJ1-4): DAMVIQNPRYQVTQFGKPVTLSCSQTLNHNVMYWYQQKSSQAPKLLFHYYDKDFNNEADTPDNFQSRRPNTSFCFLDIRSPGLGDTAMYLCATSRGEGRKLFFGSGTQLSVL.

This clone occurred many times. The chain employs TRBV5-1 and TRBJ1-3, with D tentatively TRBD1 (5 bases). Germline V CDR1 and CDR2: SGHRS, YFSETQ. V dropped 4 bases and J dropped 4 bases, with 9 bases sitting between them. The CDR3 sequence is 13 residues long. CDR3 residues: CASSRDLGNTIYF. CDR3 DNA sequence: TGCGCCAGCAGCCGGGACCTGGGAAACACCATATATTTT.

The chain recombines TRBV7-2 with TRBJ1-1; 9 nucleotides agree with TRBD1. Per the germline V gene, CDR1 is SGHTA and CDR2 is FQGNSA. The CDR3 contains 16 residues. The V and J ends lost 1 base and 1 base, in that order; junction bases with no gene match: 4. The CDR3: CASSLGTGAQNTEAFF. CDR3 DNA: TGTGCCAGCAGCTTAGGGACAGGGGCCCAGAACACTGAAGCTTTCTTT. Full variable domain (remainder filled in from reference TRBV7-2 and TRBJ1-1): GAGVSQSPSNKVTEKGKDVELRCDPISGHTALYWYRQSLGQGLEFLIYFQGNSAPDKSGLPSDRFSAERTGGSVSTLTIQRTQQEDSAVYLCASSLGTGAQNTEAFFGQGTRLTVV.

The V and J genes are TRBV20-1 and TRBJ1-2; D is ambiguous. From germline, CDR1 is DFQATT and CDR2 SNEGSKA (reference sequence). V lost 2 bases, J lost 3 bases, and 4 bases lay in between. The CDR3 extends over 11 amino acids. In nucleotides, the CDR3 is TGCAGTGCTAGAACTCACTATGGCTACACCTTC. Protein sequence: CSARTHYGYTF.